The clone carrying this T cell receptor beta chain has just one count. The CDR3 contains 13 residues. Germline assignment: CDR1 MNHNY and CDR2 SVGAGI (reference sequence). Trimming cost V 2 bases and J 6 bases, with 10 bases left between them. The sample is drawn from a study of control samples from healthy donors and cancer patients. Only in-frame clones appear in the TCRdb table, and some are missing; sequencing was by immunoSEQ multiplex PCR. The data show 78,000 or so clones, approximately 91% seen once. The source of this sequence is a woman aged 45-65 years in good health. Sequencing was performed on blood. This chain joins TRBV6-6 and TRBJ1-2; unclear D gene. As DNA, the CDR3 is TGTGCCAGCAGTTACGCTCCCTACGATGGCTACACCTTC. Amino acid sequence: CASSYAPYDGYTF.